A selection of T cell receptor beta chains follows, all from one sample in a study of blood T cell repertoires in COVID-19. This table comes from immunoSEQ multiplex PCR, and its TCRdb copy is limited to in-frame clones, with some not included. The repertoire holds approximately 400,000 clones, with 90% to 95% as singletons. The material sequenced was PBMCs or T cells enriched from blood (not recorded which). Every receptor here comes from a woman in her thirties or forties who had been exposed to COVID-19. CDR3s include the opening cysteine and the closing phenylalanine or tryptophan. A D gene is named only where the DNA matches it firmly. The listing skips clone size in some rows; elsewhere it reads once, few, many or a size class.

TRBV12-3/TRBV12-4,NA,TRBD1,TRBJ2-7,CASSLRGPHEQYF,TGTGCCAGCAGTTTAAGGGGGCCCCACGAGCAGTACTTC
TRBV3-1/TRBV3-2,NA,TRBD1,TRBJ2-5,CASSSRDRAGETQYF,TGTGCCAGCAGCTCTCGGGACAGAGCAGGCGAGACCCAGTACTTC
TRBV7-8,NA,TRBD1,TRBJ2-3,CASSLDRGTDTQYF,TGTGCCAGCAGCTTAGACAGGGGGACAGATACGCAGTATTTT
TRBV7-9,NA,TRBD1,TRBJ2-7,CASSQGSEQYF,TGTGCCAGCTCACAGGGGAGCGAGCAGTACTTC
TRBV27,NA,NA,TRBJ2-7,CASRYGYEQYF,TGTGCCAGCAGATACGGCTACGAGCAGTACTTC
TRBV29-1,NA,TRBD2,TRBJ2-5,CSVSIAGLALETQYF,TGCAGCGTTTCTATTGCGGGACTAGCCTTGGAGACCCAGTACTTC
TRBV11-3,NA,TRBD1,TRBJ1-2,CASSPGQGRRSYGYTF,TGTGCCAGCAGCCCAGGACAGGGCCGTCGAAGCTATGGCTACACCTTC
TRBV6-1,NA,NA,TRBJ1-2,CASSEMGRLDRGYTF,TGTGCCAGCAGTGAAATGGGGAGGCTTGATCGTGGCTACACCTTC
TRBV19,NA,TRBD2,TRBJ2-3,CASSKVPDSGRTDTQYF,TGTGCCAGTAGTAAGGTCCCCGATAGCGGGAGAACAGATACGCAGTATTTT
TRBV10-3,NA,TRBD1,TRBJ1-2,CAIRGTGGYGYTF,TGTGCCATCAGGGGGACAGGGGGCTATGGCTACACCTTC
TRBV20-1,NA,TRBD2,TRBJ2-2,CSASFTSGRGGRTGELFF,TGCAGTGCTAGTTTTACTAGCGGGAGGGGTGGTCGCACCGGGGAGCTGTTTTTT
TRBV12-3/TRBV12-4,NA,TRBD1,TRBJ2-7,CASTKGGEDEQYF,TGTGCCAGCACCAAAGGGGGCGAGGACGAGCAGTACTTC
TRBV2,once,NA,TRBJ1-6,CASVSAPGQNSPLHF,TGTGCCAGCGTATCGGCCCCGGGACAAAATTCACCCCTCCACTTT
TRBV19,NA,TRBD1,TRBJ1-5,CASSWDSTNQPQHF,TGTGCCAGTAGTTGGGACAGTACAAATCAGCCCCAGCATTTT
TRBV7-2,NA,NA,TRBJ2-2,CASSLARGNTGELFF,TGTGCCAGCAGCTTAGCCCGGGGAAACACCGGGGAGCTGTTTTTT
TRBV24-1,NA,NA,TRBJ1-5,CATSASPGQPQHF,TGTGCCACCAGCGCCTCCCCGGGTCAGCCCCAGCATTTT
TRBV19,NA,TRBD1,TRBJ1-2,CASSISGQGRNGYTF,TGTGCCAGTAGTATATCGGGACAGGGAAGGAATGGCTACACCTTC
TRBV18,NA,NA,TRBJ1-2,CASSPDTANYGYTF,TGTGCCAGCTCACCAGACACAGCTAACTATGGCTACACCTTC
TRBV18,NA,TRBD1,TRBJ1-6,CASSLSGTGDSPLHF,TGTGCCAGCTCACTATCCGGGACAGGGGATTCACCCCTCCACTTT
TRBV10-3,NA,NA,TRBJ2-5,CAISAGRTTETQYF,TGTGCCATCAGTGCGGGCAGGACAACAGAGACCCAGTACTTC
TRBV2,NA,NA,TRBJ1-1,CASSEEGSIKNTEAFF,TGTGCCAGCAGTGAAGAAGGTAGCATCAAGAACACTGAAGCTTTCTTT
TRBV12-5,NA,TRBD1,TRBJ1-3,CASGLDRGSGNTIYF,TGTGCTAGTGGTTTGGACAGGGGATCTGGAAACACCATATATTTT
TRBV18,NA,NA,TRBJ1-1,CASSPLAEGAEAFF,TGTGCCAGCTCACCCCTCGCCGAGGGTGCTGAAGCTTTCTTT
TRBV18,NA,NA,TRBJ2-2,CASRTGHTGELFF,TGTGCCAGCCGTACAGGGCACACCGGGGAGCTGTTTTTT
TRBV11-3,NA,TRBD2,TRBJ2-1,CASSPQTSGTNALFF,TGTGCCAGCAGCCCCCAGACTAGCGGGACGAATGCCTTGTTCTTC
TRBV9,NA,NA,TRBJ1-2,CASSVDTGRGSYTF,TGTGCCAGCAGCGTAGATACGGGCCGGGGGAGCTACACCTTC
TRBV19,NA,NA,TRBJ1-1,CASSSDRGGNTEAFF,TGTGCCAGTAGTTCCGATAGGGGAGGGAACACTGAAGCTTTCTTT
TRBV4-1,NA,NA,TRBJ2-3,CASSPKVAGISTDTQYF,TGCGCCAGCAGCCCCAAGGTCGCGGGAATAAGCACAGATACGCAGTATTTT
TRBV11-2,NA,NA,TRBJ1-3,CASSLSGGANSGNTIYF,TGTGCCAGCAGCTTATCCGGGGGGGCCAATTCTGGAAACACCATATATTTT
TRBV15,NA,NA,TRBJ1-2,CATSDPWRLPAAYGYTF,TGTGCCACCAGCGATCCTTGGAGACTCCCGGCGGCCTATGGCTACACCTTC
TRBV3-1/TRBV3-2,NA,NA,TRBJ1-1,CASSRQTNTEAFF,TGTGCCAGCAGCCGACAGACAAACACTGAAGCTTTCTTT
TRBV25-1,NA,TRBD2,TRBJ2-3,CASLIGTSGNTDTQYF,TGTGCCAGCCTCATTGGGACTAGCGGAAACACAGATACGCAGTATTTT
TRBV10-2,NA,TRBD2,TRBJ2-3,CASSDGTSGTKGDTQYF,TGCGCCAGCAGTGACGGGACTAGCGGGACTAAGGGAGATACGCAGTATTTT
TRBV3-1/TRBV3-2,NA,TRBD2,TRBJ2-5,CASSPGGAGGKETQYF,TGTGCCAGCAGCCCAGGAGGAGCGGGGGGTAAAGAGACCCAGTACTTC
TRBV6-2/TRBV6-3,NA,NA,TRBJ2-5,CASSIDSQETQYF,TGTGCCAGCAGTATCGACAGCCAAGAGACCCAGTACTTC
TRBV5-1,NA,NA,TRBJ1-2,CASSNGNDYGYTF,TGCGCCAGCAGCAATGGCAACGACTATGGCTACACCTTC
TRBV7-9,NA,NA,TRBJ2-1,CASSLQNEQFF,TGTGCCAGCAGCCTCCAGAATGAGCAGTTCTTC
TRBV6-4,NA,TRBD2,TRBJ2-1,CASSDSMGTSGRGYNEQFF,TGTGCCAGCAGTGACTCGATGGGGACTAGCGGGAGGGGCTACAATGAGCAGTTCTTC
TRBV7-9,NA,TRBD1,TRBJ2-7,CASRQTGAQTYEQYF,TGTGCCAGCAGGCAGACAGGGGCTCAGACCTACGAGCAGTACTTC
TRBV27,NA,TRBD2,TRBJ2-1,CASSPLKASGDNEQFF,TGTGCCAGCAGTCCCCTCAAGGCTAGCGGGGACAATGAGCAGTTCTTC
TRBV11-2,NA,NA,TRBJ1-1,CASSSPTGTEAFF,TGTGCCAGCAGCTCACCCACGGGGACTGAAGCTTTCTTT
TRBV21-1,NA,NA,TRBJ1-6,CASSKGDRGLGNSPLHF,TGTGCCAGCAGCAAAGGGGACAGGGGTCTAGGAAATTCACCCCTCCACTTT
TRBV5-4,NA,NA,TRBJ2-2,CASRAGTTNTGELFF,TGTGCCAGCAGGGCCGGGACAACCAACACCGGGGAGCTGTTTTTT
TRBV27,NA,TRBD2,TRBJ2-5,CASSLLAGGETQYF,TGTGCCAGCAGTTTACTGGCGGGAGGGGAGACCCAGTACTTC
TRBV6-2/TRBV6-3,NA,NA,TRBJ2-1,CASSSGGKRYNEQFF,TGTGCCAGCAGTTCCGGAGGGAAGCGATACAATGAGCAGTTCTTC
TRBV2,few,NA,TRBJ2-3,CASRGTGLNTDTQYF,TGTGCCAGCAGGGGTACGGGACTCAACACAGATACGCAGTATTTT
TRBV30,NA,TRBD2,TRBJ2-1,CAWSSGGRYNEQFF,TGTGCCTGGAGTAGCGGGGGTAGGTACAATGAGCAGTTCTTC
TRBV25-1,NA,NA,TRBJ1-6,CASSESSSSYNSPLHF,TGTGCCAGCAGTGAATCGTCGAGCTCCTATAATTCACCCCTCCACTTT
TRBV18,NA,TRBD1,TRBJ1-1,CASSGTVNTEAFF,TGTGCCAGCTCAGGGACAGTAAACACTGAAGCTTTCTTT
TRBV9,once,TRBD1,TRBJ1-6,CASSVGLRGGVNNSPLHF,TGTGCCAGCAGCGTGGGGTTGAGAGGGGGCGTTAATAATTCACCCCTCCACTTT